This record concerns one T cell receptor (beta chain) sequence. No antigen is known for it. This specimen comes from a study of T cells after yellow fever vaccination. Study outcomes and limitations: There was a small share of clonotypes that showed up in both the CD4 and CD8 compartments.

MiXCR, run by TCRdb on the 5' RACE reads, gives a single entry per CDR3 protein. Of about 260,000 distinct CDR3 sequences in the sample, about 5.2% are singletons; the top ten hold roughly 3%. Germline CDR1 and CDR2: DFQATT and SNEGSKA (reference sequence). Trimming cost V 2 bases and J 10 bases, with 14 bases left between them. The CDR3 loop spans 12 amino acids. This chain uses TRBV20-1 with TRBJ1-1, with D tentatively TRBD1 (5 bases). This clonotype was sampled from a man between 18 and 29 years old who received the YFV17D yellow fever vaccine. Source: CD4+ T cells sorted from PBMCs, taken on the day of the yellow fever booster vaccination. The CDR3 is CSARHDSRGAFF. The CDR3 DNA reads TGCAGTGCTAGACATGACAGCCGGGGAGCTTTCTTT.